This T cell receptor beta chain was recovered during a study of blood T cell repertoires in COVID-19. About the study: T cells, B-cell-depleted T cells, or PBMCs supplied cDNA or gDNA.

Assay used: immunoSEQ multiplex PCR; TCRdb lists only in-frame clones, some missing. The repertoire holds about 240,000 clones, roughly 91% seen once, with roughly 9% in the top ten. Participants spanned ages about 18 to 95 years and resided in 20 to 30 US areas. Participant-reported clinical history was the basis for cohort assignment. Cohort 3 recovered donors had two negative PCRs, clearance, or symptom resolution. The CDR3 sequence is 17 residues long. The germline CDR1 and CDR2 sequences are KGHDR and SFDVKD. V shed 4 bases and J shed 3 bases, with 20 bases lying between them. The receptor was isolated from a middle-aged man who had recovered from COVID-19. The chain couples TRBV24-1 to TRBJ2-5; D possibly corresponds to TRBD1 (9 bases). The source material was PBMCs or T cells enriched from blood (not recorded which). CDR3 protein: CATSDPGGTGPKETQYF. Written as DNA, the CDR3 is TGTGCCACCAGTGACCCGGGAGGGACAGGGCCGAAAGAGACCCAGTACTTC.